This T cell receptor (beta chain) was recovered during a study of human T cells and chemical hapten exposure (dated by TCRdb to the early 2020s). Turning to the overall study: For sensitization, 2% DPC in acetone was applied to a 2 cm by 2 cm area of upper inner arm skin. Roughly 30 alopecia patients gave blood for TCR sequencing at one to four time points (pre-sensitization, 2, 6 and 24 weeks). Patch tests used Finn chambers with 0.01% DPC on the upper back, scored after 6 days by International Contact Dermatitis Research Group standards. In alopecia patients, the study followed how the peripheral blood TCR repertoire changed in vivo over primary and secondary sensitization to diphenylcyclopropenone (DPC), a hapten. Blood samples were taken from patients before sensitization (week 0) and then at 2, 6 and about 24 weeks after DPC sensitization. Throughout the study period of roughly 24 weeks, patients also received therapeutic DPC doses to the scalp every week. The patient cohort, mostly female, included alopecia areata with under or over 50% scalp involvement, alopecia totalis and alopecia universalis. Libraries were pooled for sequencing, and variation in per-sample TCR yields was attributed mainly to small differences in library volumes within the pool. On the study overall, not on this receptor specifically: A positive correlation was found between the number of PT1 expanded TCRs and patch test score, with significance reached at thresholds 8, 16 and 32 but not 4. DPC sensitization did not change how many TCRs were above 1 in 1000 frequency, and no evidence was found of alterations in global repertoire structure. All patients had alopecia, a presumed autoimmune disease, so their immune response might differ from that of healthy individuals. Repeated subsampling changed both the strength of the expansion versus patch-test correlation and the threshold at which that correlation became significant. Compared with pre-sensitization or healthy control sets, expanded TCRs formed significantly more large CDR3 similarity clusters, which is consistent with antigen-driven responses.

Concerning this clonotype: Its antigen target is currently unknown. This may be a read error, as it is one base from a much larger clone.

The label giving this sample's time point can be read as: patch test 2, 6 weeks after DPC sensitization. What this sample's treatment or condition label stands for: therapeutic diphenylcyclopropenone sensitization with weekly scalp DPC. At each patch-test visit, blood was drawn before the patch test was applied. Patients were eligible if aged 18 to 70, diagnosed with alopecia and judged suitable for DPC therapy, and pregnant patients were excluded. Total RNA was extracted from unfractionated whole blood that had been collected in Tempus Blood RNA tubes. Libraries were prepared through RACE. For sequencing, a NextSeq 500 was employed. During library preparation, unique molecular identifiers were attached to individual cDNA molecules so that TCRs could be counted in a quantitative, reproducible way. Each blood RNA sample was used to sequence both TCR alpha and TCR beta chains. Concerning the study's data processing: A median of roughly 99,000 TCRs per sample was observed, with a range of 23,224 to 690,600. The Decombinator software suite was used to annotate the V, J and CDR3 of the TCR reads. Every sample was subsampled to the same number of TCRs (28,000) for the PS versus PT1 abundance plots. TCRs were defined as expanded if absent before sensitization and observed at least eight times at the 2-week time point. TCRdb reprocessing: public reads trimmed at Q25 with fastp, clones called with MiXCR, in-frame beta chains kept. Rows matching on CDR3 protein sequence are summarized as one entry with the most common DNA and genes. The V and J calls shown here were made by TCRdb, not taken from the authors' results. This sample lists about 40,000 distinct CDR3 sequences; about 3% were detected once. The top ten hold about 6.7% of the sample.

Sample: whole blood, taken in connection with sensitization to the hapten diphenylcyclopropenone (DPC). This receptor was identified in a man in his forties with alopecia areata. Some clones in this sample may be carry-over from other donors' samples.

DNA sequence: TGTGACACCAGCAGAGCTAGAGAAGAGACCCAGTACTTC. Its amino acids are CDTSRAREETQYF. The chain is made from TRBV15 and TRBJ2-5; the D gene cannot be resolved reliably. The CDR3 covers 13 residues, taking in both the cysteine and the phenylalanine. Only CDR3 DNA is held: 39 bases, read in frame from base 1. Looking up the germline V gene (reference sequence) yields CDR1 LNHNV and CDR2 YYDKDF.